The clone carrying this T cell receptor (beta chain) was counted a few times. Its antigen remains unidentified. This entry belongs to a study of response to subunit inactivated influenza vaccine. Whole-study results and caveats: The authors put forward the suggestion that each seasonal influenza vaccination may bring in only a limited number of new T cells.

Trimming stripped 5 bases from V and 0 bases from J, with 16 bases between. The CDR3 is made up of 16 amino acids. TCRdb reanalysed the RT-PCR reads using MiXCR and keeps one entry per CDR3 protein. The table records roughly 190,000 distinct CDR3 sequences, 14% of them present only once. This specimen was CD8+ T cells sorted from PBMCs, taken 4 to 6 days after vaccination. The TCR sequence derives from a man over 45 who received an inactivated influenza vaccine. The chain links TRBV12-3 or TRBV12-4 to TRBJ2-5; D is possibly TRBD1 (6 bases). The CDR3 nucleotides are TGTGCCAGCAGTCCAAGTGGTAGGGGGTACCAAGAGACCCAGTACTTC. Protein sequence: CASSPSGRGYQETQYF.